What follows describes a single T cell receptor (beta chain). The antigen is not known. Sequenced by immunoSEQ multiplex PCR; TCRdb stores in-frame clones only, minus some. The table lists 20,000 to 25,000 clones, around 86% of them singletons. The data were obtained in a study of OX40 agonist ivuxolimab in advanced cancers. Overall study context: Partial responses were seen in three patients, one with hepatocellular carcinoma and two with cutaneous melanoma.

Study-wide results and caveats: Antigen specificity of clonally expanded peripheral T cells was not established.

CDR1 and CDR2 (germline): SGHTA, FQGNSA. V was pared by 6 bases and J by 4 bases, with 12 bases between. This CDR3 has 13 amino acids. Patients with autoimmune history or systemic immunosuppression were excluded. This specimen consisted of CD4+ or CD8+ T cells sorted from blood, obtained in a trial of the OX40 agonist ivuxolimab. The receptor comes from an adult with an advanced solid tumor such as melanoma, head and neck, liver or kidney cancer. V and J are TRBV7-2 and TRBJ1-2; D is ambiguous. The CDR3: CASSKSFFYGYTF. The CDR3 nucleotides read TGTGCCAGCAGTAAATCTTTTTTCTATGGCTACACCTTC.